Given below is one T cell receptor (beta chain) in context. These data are taken from a study of blood T cell repertoires in COVID-19. Per the authors' pipeline: By means of reference gene primer amplification, nucleated cell counts were estimated. Profiling relied on immunoSEQ multiplex PCR, and the TCRdb table lists in-frame clones only, not all of them. The V and J calls and the clone size are those of that table, but D and trimming were determined from the DNA. The sample has around 53,000 clones; approximately 84% are singletons. There are 18 residues in the CDR3. V was shortened by 1 base and J by 3 bases, with 18 bases between the two germline ends. Germline V gene data show CDR1 as MGHRA and CDR2 as YSYEKL.

The sample was peripheral blood. V is TRBV4-1 and J is TRBJ2-2; D perhaps matches TRBD1 (5 bases). The receptor was isolated from a man between 65 and 80 years old with active COVID-19. Here the CDR3 DNA reads TGCGCCAGCAGCCAAGTGACCCAGCCAGGGCAGGACACCGGGGAGCTGTTTTTT. It codes for CASSQVTQPGQDTGELFF.